Listed here is a single T cell receptor (beta chain). This entry is derived from a study of blood T cell repertoires in COVID-19. Study-level background: Some COVID-19 samples were acute and others convalescent; all came from the United States, Italy and Spain. Sources were T cells, B-cell-depleted T cells, or PBMCs; the material itself was cDNA or gDNA.

Participant age was roughly 18 to 95 years, and participants resided in roughly 24 US areas. For recovered donors of Cohort 3, there were two negative PCRs, clearance, or symptom resolution. Produced via immunoSEQ multiplex PCR; TCRdb's table is partial and in-frame only. This table has over 250,000 clones, about 87% appearing once. This receptor was identified in a woman aged 45-65 years who had recovered from COVID-19. The sequenced sample consisted of PBMCs or T cells enriched from blood (not recorded which).

CDR3 sequence (DNA): TGCGCCAGCAGCTTATCGGGACAGGGAAACACTGAAGCTTTCTTT. Translated, it gives CASSLSGQGNTEAFF. This chain links TRBV5-1 with TRBJ1-1; 9 bases match TRBD1. The CDR3 spans 15 residues. After removal of 2 bases from V and 2 bases from J, the junction contained 4 bases not matched to a gene. In germline, CDR1 is SGHRS, CDR2 YFSETQ. The variable domain in full, with the rest retrieved from reference TRBV5-1 and TRBJ1-1, is KAGVTQTPRYLIKTRGQQVTLSCSPISGHRSVSWYQQTPGQGLQFLFEYFSETQRNKGNFPGRFSGRQFSNSRSEMNVSTLELGDSALYLCASSLSGQGNTEAFFGQGTRLTVV.